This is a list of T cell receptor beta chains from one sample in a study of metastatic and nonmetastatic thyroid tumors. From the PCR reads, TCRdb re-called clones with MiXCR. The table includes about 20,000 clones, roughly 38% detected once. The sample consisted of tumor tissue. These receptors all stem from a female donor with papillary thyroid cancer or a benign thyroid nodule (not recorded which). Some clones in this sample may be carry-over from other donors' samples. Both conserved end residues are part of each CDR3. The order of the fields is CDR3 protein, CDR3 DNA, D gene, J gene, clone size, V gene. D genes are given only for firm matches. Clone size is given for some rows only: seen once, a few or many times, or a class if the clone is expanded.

CDR3: CASSEAVGGRAGELFF; DNA: TGTGCCAGCAGTGAAGCGGTAGGGGGGCGGGCCGGGGAGCTGTTTTTT; D: NA; J: TRBJ2-2; size: few; V: TRBV6-1
CDR3: CATSDLHQNNEQFF; DNA: TGTGCCACCAGTGATTTGCACCAGAACAATGAGCAGTTCTTC; D: NA; J: TRBJ2-1; size: NA; V: TRBV24-1
CDR3: CASSPPSRGSNTEAFF; DNA: TGTGCCAGCTCACCCCCTTCGCGGGGATCGAACACTGAAGCTTTCTTT; D: NA; J: TRBJ1-1; size: few; V: TRBV18
CDR3: CASNRERANNEQFF; DNA: TGTGCCAGCAATCGGGAGAGGGCGAACAATGAGCAGTTCTTC; D: NA; J: TRBJ2-1; size: NA; V: TRBV27
CDR3: CASSGDMGNTIYF; DNA: TGTGCCAGCAGCGGAGACATGGGAAACACCATATATTTT; D: NA; J: TRBJ1-3; size: NA; V: TRBV11-3
CDR3: CASSESPGYGYTF; DNA: TGTGCCAGCAGTGAATCCCCAGGGTATGGCTACACCTTC; D: NA; J: TRBJ1-2; size: NA; V: TRBV6-1
CDR3: CASSVRDRGREGAGYTF; DNA: TGTGCCAGCAGCGTCCGGGACAGGGGGCGTGAGGGAGCCGGCTACACCTTC; D: TRBD1; J: TRBJ1-2; size: NA; V: TRBV7-6
CDR3: CASQGQSNSPLHF; DNA: TGTGCCAGCCAGGGACAGAGTAATTCACCCCTCCACTTT; D: TRBD1; J: TRBJ1-6; size: NA; V: TRBV2
CDR3: CSARGSNQPQHF; DNA: TGCAGTGCTCGAGGTAGCAATCAGCCCCAGCATTTT; D: NA; J: TRBJ1-5; size: NA; V: TRBV20-1
CDR3: CASSSGTSGTDTQYF; DNA: TGTGCCAGCAGTTCCGGGACTAGCGGCACAGATACGCAGTATTTT; D: TRBD2; J: TRBJ2-3; size: few; V: TRBV6-5
CDR3: CASRIVGYGYTF; DNA: TGTGCCAGCAGAATAGTAGGCTATGGCTACACCTTC; D: NA; J: TRBJ1-2; size: NA; V: TRBV28
CDR3: CASSQGTGGLEKLFF; DNA: TGTGCCAGCAGCCAGGGGACAGGGGGACTTGAAAAACTGTTTTTT; D: TRBD1; J: TRBJ1-4; size: NA; V: TRBV4-2
CDR3: CSASQGINQPQHF; DNA: TGCAGTGCTAGCCAGGGTATCAATCAGCCCCAGCATTTT; D: NA; J: TRBJ1-5; size: once; V: TRBV20-1
CDR3: CASRVVDTQYF; DNA: TGTGCCAGCAGGGTTGTAGATACGCAGTATTTT; D: NA; J: TRBJ2-3; size: NA; V: TRBV2
CDR3: CASSLVTGNQPQHF; DNA: TGTGCCAGCAGTTTAGTAACAGGCAATCAGCCCCAGCATTTT; D: NA; J: TRBJ1-5; size: few; V: TRBV12-3/TRBV12-4
CDR3: CATSREAGFGANVLTF; DNA: TGTGCCACCAGCAGAGAGGCAGGGTTTGGGGCCAACGTCCTGACTTTC; D: NA; J: TRBJ2-6; size: few; V: TRBV15
CDR3: CASSQDPSGTGELFF; DNA: TGCGCCAGCAGCCAAGATCCTAGCGGGACCGGGGAGCTGTTTTTT; D: TRBD2; J: TRBJ2-2; size: NA; V: TRBV4-3
CDR3: CASSLLQGAGNTIYF; DNA: TGTGCCAGCAGCCTTTTACAGGGAGCTGGAAACACCATATATTTT; D: NA; J: TRBJ1-3; size: NA; V: TRBV6-1
CDR3: CASSSSSASDRGRNTIYF; DNA: TGTGCCAGCAGTTCTAGCAGCGCATCGGACAGGGGCCGAAACACCATATATTTT; D: TRBD1; J: TRBJ1-3; size: few; V: TRBV28
CDR3: CASSLGYEQYF; DNA: TGTGCCAGCAGTTTAGGCTACGAGCAGTACTTC; D: NA; J: TRBJ2-7; size: few; V: TRBV28
CDR3: CASSQPHDSGTYEQYF; DNA: TGTGCCAGCAGTCAACCACATGACAGCGGGACCTACGAGCAGTACTTC; D: TRBD2; J: TRBJ2-7; size: few; V: TRBV6-9
CDR3: CASSYEGPYSGANVLTF; DNA: TGTGCCAGCAGTTACGAGGGGCCGTACTCTGGGGCCAACGTCCTGACTTTC; D: NA; J: TRBJ2-6; size: few; V: TRBV6-6
CDR3: CASSQQGYQPQHF; DNA: TGTGCCAGCAGCCAACAGGGTTATCAGCCCCAGCATTTT; D: NA; J: TRBJ1-5; size: many; V: TRBV6-2/TRBV6-3
CDR3: CASSFGTAEQYF; DNA: TGTGCCAGCAGTTTCGGGACCGCCGAGCAGTACTTC; D: NA; J: TRBJ2-7; size: few; V: TRBV6-5
CDR3: CSARDPSGRADTDTQYF; DNA: TGCAGTGCTAGAGATCCTAGCGGGAGGGCGGACACAGATACGCAGTATTTT; D: TRBD2; J: TRBJ2-3; size: NA; V: TRBV20-1
CDR3: CASRGDLNGDTQYF; DNA: TGCGCCAGCAGGGGGGACCTAAATGGAGATACGCAGTATTTT; D: NA; J: TRBJ2-3; size: NA; V: TRBV5-1
CDR3: CASSFEGQGNEKLFF; DNA: TGCGCCAGCAGCTTCGAGGGACAGGGTAATGAAAAACTGTTTTTT; D: TRBD1; J: TRBJ1-4; size: few; V: TRBV5-1
CDR3: CAGGATYEQYF; DNA: TGTGCCGGGGGGGCTACCTACGAGCAGTACTTC; D: NA; J: TRBJ2-7; size: few; V: TRBV6-1
CDR3: CASKLGRGRTGELFF; DNA: TGTGCCAGCAAACTAGGGCGGGGTAGGACCGGGGAGCTGTTTTTT; D: NA; J: TRBJ2-2; size: few; V: TRBV27
CDR3: CASSSRQGYNEQYF; DNA: TGTGCCAGCAGTTCCCGACAGGGTTACAACGAGCAGTACTTC; D: TRBD1; J: TRBJ2-7; size: NA; V: TRBV6-1
CDR3: CASSYDAQGNEQYF; DNA: TGTGCCAGCAGCTACGATGCCCAGGGAAACGAGCAGTACTTC; D: NA; J: TRBJ2-7; size: once; V: TRBV7-8
CDR3: CASSPGAPHGYTF; DNA: TGTGCCAGCTCACCAGGGGCTCCCCATGGCTACACCTTC; D: NA; J: TRBJ1-2; size: NA; V: TRBV18
CDR3: CASSDTGRESEQYF; DNA: TGTGCCAGCAGTGATACCGGGAGGGAGTCCGAGCAGTACTTC; D: TRBD2; J: TRBJ2-7; size: many; V: TRBV2
CDR3: CASSLSERGLYEQYF; DNA: TGTGCCAGCAGCTTGTCTGAGCGGGGATTGTACGAGCAGTACTTC; D: TRBD2; J: TRBJ2-7; size: NA; V: TRBV11-3
CDR3: CASSQEGASEQFF; DNA: TGTGCCAGCAGCCAAGAGGGCGCCAGTGAGCAGTTCTTC; D: NA; J: TRBJ2-1; size: many; V: TRBV4-2
CDR3: CASSLGTGGSYNEQFF; DNA: TGCGCCAGCAGCTTGGGAACAGGGGGCTCCTACAATGAGCAGTTCTTC; D: TRBD1; J: TRBJ2-1; size: once; V: TRBV5-1
CDR3: CASSFRTGIGEQYF; DNA: TGCGCCAGCAGCTTCCGGACAGGAATCGGCGAGCAGTACTTC; D: TRBD1; J: TRBJ2-7; size: NA; V: TRBV5-1
CDR3: CASSPRTSSYNEQFF; DNA: TGTGCCAGCAGCCCCCGGACTAGCTCCTACAATGAGCAGTTCTTC; D: TRBD2; J: TRBJ2-1; size: NA; V: TRBV13
CDR3: CASSESPTVPYEQYF; DNA: TGTGCCAGCAGTGAATCGCCGACGGTCCCCTACGAGCAGTACTTC; D: NA; J: TRBJ2-7; size: few; V: TRBV6-1
CDR3: CSARAPGGSYNEQFF; DNA: TGCAGTGCTAGAGCCCCTGGCGGATCGTACAATGAGCAGTTCTTC; D: NA; J: TRBJ2-1; size: NA; V: TRBV20-1
CDR3: CASSDPYRRNTEAFF; DNA: TGTGCCAGCAGTGATCCTTACAGACGGAACACTGAAGCTTTCTTT; D: NA; J: TRBJ1-1; size: NA; V: TRBV6-1
CDR3: CASSRYGQGAYEQYF; DNA: TGTGCCAGTAGTCGGTATGGGCAGGGGGCCTACGAGCAGTACTTC; D: TRBD1; J: TRBJ2-7; size: NA; V: TRBV19
CDR3: CASRRDSDYEQYF; DNA: TGTGCCAGCAGACGGGACAGTGACTACGAGCAGTACTTC; D: TRBD1; J: TRBJ2-7; size: NA; V: TRBV11-3
CDR3: CARNLGRKESFGYTF; DNA: TGTGCCAGAAACCTCGGCAGGAAGGAGAGCTTTGGCTACACCTTC; D: NA; J: TRBJ1-2; size: few; V: TRBV2
CDR3: CASSLVEGNGYTF; DNA: TGCGCCAGCAGCTTGGTGGAGGGGAATGGCTACACCTTC; D: NA; J: TRBJ1-2; size: NA; V: TRBV5-1
CDR3: CACPPASGANVLTF; DNA: TGTGCCTGCCCTCCAGCCTCTGGGGCCAACGTCCTGACTTTC; D: NA; J: TRBJ2-6; size: NA; V: TRBV30
CDR3: CSARDPLPVFNYGYTF; DNA: TGCAGTGCTAGAGATCCTCTTCCGGTCTTTAACTATGGCTACACCTTC; D: NA; J: TRBJ1-2; size: NA; V: TRBV20-1
CDR3: CASSESRGGTDTQYF; DNA: TGTGCCAGCAGTGAATCTAGGGGGGGCACAGATACGCAGTATTTT; D: NA; J: TRBJ2-3; size: NA; V: TRBV25-1
CDR3: CASSYSSLGHYYGYTF; DNA: TGTGCCAGCAGTTACTCATCCCTGGGGCACTACTATGGCTACACCTTC; D: NA; J: TRBJ1-2; size: NA; V: TRBV6-2/TRBV6-3
CDR3: CASSSPGDPSYEQYF; DNA: TGTGCCAGCAGCTCCCCGGGTGATCCTTCCTACGAGCAGTACTTC; D: NA; J: TRBJ2-7; size: NA; V: TRBV6-1